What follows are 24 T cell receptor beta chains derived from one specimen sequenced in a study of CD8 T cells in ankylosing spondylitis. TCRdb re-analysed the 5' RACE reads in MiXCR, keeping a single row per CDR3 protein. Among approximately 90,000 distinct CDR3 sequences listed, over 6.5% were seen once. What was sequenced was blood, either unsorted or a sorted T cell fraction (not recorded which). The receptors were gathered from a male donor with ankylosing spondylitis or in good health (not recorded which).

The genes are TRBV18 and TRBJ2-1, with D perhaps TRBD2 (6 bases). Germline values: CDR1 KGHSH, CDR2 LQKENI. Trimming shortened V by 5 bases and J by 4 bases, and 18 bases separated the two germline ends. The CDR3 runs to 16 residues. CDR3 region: CASSSPGLRLYNEQFF. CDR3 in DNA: TGTGCCAGCTCATCTCCGGGACTTCGACTATACAATGAGCAGTTCTTC. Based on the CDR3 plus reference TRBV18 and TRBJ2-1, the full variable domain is NAGVMQNPRHLVRRRGQEARLRCSPMKGHSHVYWYRQLPEEGLKFMVYLQKENIIDESGMPKERFSAEFPKEGPSILRIQQVVRGDSAAYFCASSSPGLRLYNEQFFGPGTRLTVL.

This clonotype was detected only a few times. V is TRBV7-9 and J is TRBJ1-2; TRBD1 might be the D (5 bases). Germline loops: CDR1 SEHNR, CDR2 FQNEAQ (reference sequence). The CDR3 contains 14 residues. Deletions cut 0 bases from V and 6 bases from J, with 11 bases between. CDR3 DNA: TGTGCCAGCAGCTTAGCGGAGGGGCTACATGGCTACACCTTC. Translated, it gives CASSLAEGLHGYTF.

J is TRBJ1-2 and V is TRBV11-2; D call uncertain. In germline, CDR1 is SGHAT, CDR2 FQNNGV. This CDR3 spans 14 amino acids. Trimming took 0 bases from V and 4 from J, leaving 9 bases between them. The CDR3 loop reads CASSLDWASYGYTF. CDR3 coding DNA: TGTGCCAGCAGCTTAGATTGGGCCTCCTATGGCTACACCTTC.

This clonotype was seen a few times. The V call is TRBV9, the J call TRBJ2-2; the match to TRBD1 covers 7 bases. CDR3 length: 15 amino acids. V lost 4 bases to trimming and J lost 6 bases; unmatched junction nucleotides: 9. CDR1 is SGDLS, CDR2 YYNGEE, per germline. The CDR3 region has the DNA TGTGCCAGCAGCCTGCTAGGGACAGCTCCCGGGGAGCTGTTTTTT. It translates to CASSLLGTAPGELFF.

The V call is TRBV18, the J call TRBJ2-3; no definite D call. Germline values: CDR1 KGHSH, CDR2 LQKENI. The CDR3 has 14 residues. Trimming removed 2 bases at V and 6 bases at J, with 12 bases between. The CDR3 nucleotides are TGTGCCAGCTCACCAGACATGCCCCCCGATACGCAGTATTTT. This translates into CASSPDMPPDTQYF.

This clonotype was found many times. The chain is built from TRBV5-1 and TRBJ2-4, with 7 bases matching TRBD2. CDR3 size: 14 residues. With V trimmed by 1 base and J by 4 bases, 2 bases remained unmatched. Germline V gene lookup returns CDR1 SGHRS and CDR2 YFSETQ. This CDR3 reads CASSLRGEKNIQYF. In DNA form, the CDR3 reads TGCGCCAGCAGCTTGCGGGGGGAAAAAAACATTCAGTACTTC.

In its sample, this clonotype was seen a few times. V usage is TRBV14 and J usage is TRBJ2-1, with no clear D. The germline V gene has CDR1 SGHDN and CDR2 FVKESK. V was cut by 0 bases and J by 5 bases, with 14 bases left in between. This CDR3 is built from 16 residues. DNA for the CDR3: TGTGCCAGCAGCCAAGATAGGGTAGATCCCCACAATGAGCAGTTCTTC. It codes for CASSQDRVDPHNEQFF.

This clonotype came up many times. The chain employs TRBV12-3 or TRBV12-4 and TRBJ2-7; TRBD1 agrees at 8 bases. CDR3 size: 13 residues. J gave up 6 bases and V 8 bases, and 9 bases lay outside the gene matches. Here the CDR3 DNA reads TGTGCCAGCGGCTATGGACAGGGAAGCGAGCAGTACTTC. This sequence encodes CASGYGQGSEQYF.

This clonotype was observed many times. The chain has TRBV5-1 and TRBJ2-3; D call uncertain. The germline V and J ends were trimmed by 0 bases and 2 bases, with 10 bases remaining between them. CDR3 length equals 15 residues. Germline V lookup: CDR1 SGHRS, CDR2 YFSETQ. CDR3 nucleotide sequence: TGCGCCAGCAGCTTGGAGGTTGGAACCACAGATACGCAGTATTTT. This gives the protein CASSLEVGTTDTQYF.

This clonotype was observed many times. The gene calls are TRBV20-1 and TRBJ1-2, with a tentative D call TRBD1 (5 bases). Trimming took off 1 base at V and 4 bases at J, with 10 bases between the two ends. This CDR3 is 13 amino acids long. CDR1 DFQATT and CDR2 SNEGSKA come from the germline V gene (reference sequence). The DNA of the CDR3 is TGCAGTGCTAGAGGGGGGGGGAGCTATGGCTACACCTTC. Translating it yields CSARGGGSYGYTF.

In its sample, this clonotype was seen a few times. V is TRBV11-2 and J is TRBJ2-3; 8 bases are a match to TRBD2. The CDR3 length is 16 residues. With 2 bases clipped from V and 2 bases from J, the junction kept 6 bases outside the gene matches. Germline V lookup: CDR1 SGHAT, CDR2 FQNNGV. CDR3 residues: CASSLRGGRLTDTQYF. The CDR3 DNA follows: TGTGCCAGCAGCTTACGCGGGGGGCGCCTCACAGATACGCAGTATTTT.

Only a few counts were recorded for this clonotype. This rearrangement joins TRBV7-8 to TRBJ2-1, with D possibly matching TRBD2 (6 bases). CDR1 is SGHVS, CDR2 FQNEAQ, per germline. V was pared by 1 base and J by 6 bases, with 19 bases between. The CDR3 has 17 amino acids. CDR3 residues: CASSLGWTNSEVNEQFF. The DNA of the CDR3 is TGTGCCAGCAGCTTAGGTTGGACTAATAGTGAAGTCAATGAGCAGTTCTTC.

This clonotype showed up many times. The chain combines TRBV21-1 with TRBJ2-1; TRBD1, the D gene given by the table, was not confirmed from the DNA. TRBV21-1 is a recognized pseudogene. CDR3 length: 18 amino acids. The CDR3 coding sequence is TGTGCCAGCACTCCTCTCCCTCAACGGTTTAGCTCCTACAATGAGCAGTTCTTC. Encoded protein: CASTPLPQRFSSYNEQFF.

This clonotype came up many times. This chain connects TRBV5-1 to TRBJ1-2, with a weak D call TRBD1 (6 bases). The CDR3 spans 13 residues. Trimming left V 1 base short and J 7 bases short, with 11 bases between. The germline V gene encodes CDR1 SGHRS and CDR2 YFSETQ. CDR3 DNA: TGCGCCAGCAGCTTGACGGGGGCCGGTGGCTACACCTTC. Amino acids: CASSLTGAGGYTF.

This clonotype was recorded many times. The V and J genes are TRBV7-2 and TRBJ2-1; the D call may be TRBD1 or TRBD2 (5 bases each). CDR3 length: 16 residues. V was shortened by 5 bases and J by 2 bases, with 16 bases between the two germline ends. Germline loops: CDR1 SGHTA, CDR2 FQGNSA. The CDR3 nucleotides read TGTGCCAGCAGCCCCCCCCCACCGGGGCCCTACAATGAGCAGTTCTTC. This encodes CASSPPPPGPYNEQFF.

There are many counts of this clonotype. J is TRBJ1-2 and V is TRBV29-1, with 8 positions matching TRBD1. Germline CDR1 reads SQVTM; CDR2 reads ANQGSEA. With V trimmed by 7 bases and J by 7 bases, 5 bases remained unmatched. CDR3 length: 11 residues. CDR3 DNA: TGCAGCGCGCAGGGGGCGAGTGGCTACACCTTC. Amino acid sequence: CSAQGASGYTF.

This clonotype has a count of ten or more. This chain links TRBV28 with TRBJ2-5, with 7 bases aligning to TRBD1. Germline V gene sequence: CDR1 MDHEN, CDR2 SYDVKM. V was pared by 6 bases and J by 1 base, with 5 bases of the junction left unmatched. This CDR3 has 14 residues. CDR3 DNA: TGTGCCAGCAGCTCCGGACAGGTCCAAGAGACCCAGTACTTC. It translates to CASSSGQVQETQYF.

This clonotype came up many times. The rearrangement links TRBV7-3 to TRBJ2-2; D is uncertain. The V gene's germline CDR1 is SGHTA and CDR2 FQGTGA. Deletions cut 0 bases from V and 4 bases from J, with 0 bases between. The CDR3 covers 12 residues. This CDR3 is CASSLTTGELFF. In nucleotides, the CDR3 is TGTGCCAGCAGCTTAACCACCGGGGAGCTGTTTTTT.

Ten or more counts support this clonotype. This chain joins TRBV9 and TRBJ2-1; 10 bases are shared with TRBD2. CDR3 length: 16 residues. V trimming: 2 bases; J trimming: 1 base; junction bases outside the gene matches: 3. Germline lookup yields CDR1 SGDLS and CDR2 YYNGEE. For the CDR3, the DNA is TGTGCCAGCAGCGTTAGCGGGGGGAGATCCTACAATGAGCAGTTCTTC. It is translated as CASSVSGGRSYNEQFF.

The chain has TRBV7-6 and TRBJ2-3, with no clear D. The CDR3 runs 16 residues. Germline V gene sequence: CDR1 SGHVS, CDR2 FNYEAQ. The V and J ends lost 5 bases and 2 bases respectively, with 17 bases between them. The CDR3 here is CASSGNYRKDTDTQYF. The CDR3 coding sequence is TGTGCCAGCAGCGGAAACTACCGAAAAGACACAGATACGCAGTATTTT.

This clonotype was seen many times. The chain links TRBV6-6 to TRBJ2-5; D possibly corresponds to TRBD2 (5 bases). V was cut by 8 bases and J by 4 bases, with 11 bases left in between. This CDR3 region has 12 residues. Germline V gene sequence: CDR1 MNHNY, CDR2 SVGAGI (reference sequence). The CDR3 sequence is CASQRGSETQYF. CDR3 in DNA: TGTGCCAGCCAACGAGGGTCAGAGACCCAGTACTTC.

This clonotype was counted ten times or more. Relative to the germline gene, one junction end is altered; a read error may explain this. DNA of the CDR3: TGTGCTAGCAGCGCCTCCGGGACTAGTAATGAGCAGTTCTTC. This sequence encodes CASSASGTSNEQFF. This chain connects TRBV7-7 to TRBJ2-1, with 8 nucleotides matching TRBD2. CDR3 size: 14 residues. Germline loops: CDR1 SSHAT, CDR2 FNYEAQ (reference sequence). The full variable domain, with the rest looked up from reference TRBV7-7 and TRBJ2-1, is GAGVSQSPRYKVTKRGQDVTLRCDPISSHATLYWYQQALGQGPEFLTYFNYEAQPDKSGLPSDRFSAERPEGSISTLTIQRTEQRDSAMYRCASSASGTSNEQFFGPGTRLTVL.

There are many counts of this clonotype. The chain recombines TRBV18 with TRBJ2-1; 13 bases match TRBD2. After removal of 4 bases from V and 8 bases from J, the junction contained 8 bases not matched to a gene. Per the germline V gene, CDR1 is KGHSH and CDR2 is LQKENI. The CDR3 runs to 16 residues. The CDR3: CASSQGLAGANDEQFF. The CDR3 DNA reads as TGTGCCAGCTCACAAGGACTAGCGGGAGCCAACGATGAGCAGTTCTTC. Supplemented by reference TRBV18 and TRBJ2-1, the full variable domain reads NAGVMQNPRHLVRRRGQEARLRCSPMKGHSHVYWYRQLPEEGLKFMVYLQKENIIDESGMPKERFSAEFPKEGPSILRIQQVVRGDSAAYFCASSQGLAGANDEQFFGPGTRLTVL.

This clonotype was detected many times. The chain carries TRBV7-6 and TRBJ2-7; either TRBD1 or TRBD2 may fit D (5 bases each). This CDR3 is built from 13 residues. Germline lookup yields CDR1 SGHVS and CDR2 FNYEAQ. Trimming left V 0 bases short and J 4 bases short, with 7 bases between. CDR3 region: CASSLAWGYEQYF. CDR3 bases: TGTGCCAGCAGCTTAGCGTGGGGGTACGAGCAGTACTTC.